This TCR beta chain was documented in a study of glioma-infiltrating T cells. This clonotype has a handful of counts. V gave up 6 bases and J gave up 2 bases; unmatched junction bases: 8. Germline V gene data show CDR1 as MDHEN and CDR2 as SYDVKM. This CDR3 region has 15 residues. The iRepertoire nested amplicon-rescue multiplex PCR amplified TCR alpha and beta CDR3s from RNA. MiXCR, run by TCRdb on the multiplex PCR reads, gives a single entry per CDR3 protein. Of more than 300,000 distinct CDR3 sequences in the sample, 35% to 45% were seen once. This chain connects TRBV28 to TRBJ2-7, with 9 nucleotides matching TRBD2. The sequencing input was glioma tissue, nonneoplastic brain tissue, or PBMCs (not recorded which). The clonotype originates from a human donor with low-grade glioma or glioblastoma, undergoing nonglioma brain surgery, or in good health (not recorded which). The CDR3 here is CASRRLAGAAYEQYF. The DNA of the CDR3 is TGTGCCAGCAGGAGATTAGCGGGAGCGGCCTACGAGCAGTACTTC.